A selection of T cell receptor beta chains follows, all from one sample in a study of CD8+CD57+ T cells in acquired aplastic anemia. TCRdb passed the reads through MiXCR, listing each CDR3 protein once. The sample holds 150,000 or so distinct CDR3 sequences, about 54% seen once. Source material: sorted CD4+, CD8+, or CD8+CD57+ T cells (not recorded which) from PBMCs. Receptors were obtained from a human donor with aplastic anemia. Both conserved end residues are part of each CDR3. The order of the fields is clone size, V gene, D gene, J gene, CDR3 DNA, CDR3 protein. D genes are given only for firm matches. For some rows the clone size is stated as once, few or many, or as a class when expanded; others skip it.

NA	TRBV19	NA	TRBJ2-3	TGTGCCAGTAGTTTTGGCATAGGTGTTCGAACAGATACGCAGTATTTT	CASSFGIGVRTDTQYF
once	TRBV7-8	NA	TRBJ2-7	TGTGCCAGCAGCCATTCCAGGGTGGGAACCTACGGGCAGTACTTC	CASSHSRVGTYGQYF
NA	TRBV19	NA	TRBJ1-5	TGTGCCAGTAGAAAGCAGTTCAATCAGCCCCAGCATTTT	CASRKQFNQPQHF
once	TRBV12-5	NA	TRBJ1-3	TGTGCTAGTGTCTGGGACGGCTCTGGAAACACCATATATTTT	CASVWDGSGNTIYF
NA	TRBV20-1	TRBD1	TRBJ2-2	TGCAGTGCTAACAGGGGTGGCGACACCGGGGAGCTGTTTTTT	CSANRGGDTGELFF
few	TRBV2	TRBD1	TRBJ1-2	TGTGCCAGCAGCGCCGGACAGGGGGGGTCCTATGGCTACACCTTC	CASSAGQGGSYGYTF
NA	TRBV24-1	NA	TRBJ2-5	TGTGCCACCAGTGGAGGGGGGGTAGAGACCCAGCACTTC	CATSGGGVETQHF
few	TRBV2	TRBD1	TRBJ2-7	TGTGCCAGCAGTGCAAGACAGGGGGCGTACGAGCAGTACTTC	CASSARQGAYEQYF
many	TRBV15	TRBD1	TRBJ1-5	TGTGCCACCAGCAGCACAGGGGAAGCATATAGCAATCAGCCCCAGCATTTT	CATSSTGEAYSNQPQHF
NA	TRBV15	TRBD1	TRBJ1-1	TGTGCCACCAGCAGAGGGCCGGGACAGGGGGCCACTGAAGCTTTCTTT	CATSRGPGQGATEAFF
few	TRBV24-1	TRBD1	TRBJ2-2	TGTGCCACTAACGACAGGGCGAACACCGGGGAGCTGTTTTTT	CATNDRANTGELFF
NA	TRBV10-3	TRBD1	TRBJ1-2	TGTGCCATCAGTGAGGGCAGGGGGCATCTCTATGGCTACACCTTC	CAISEGRGHLYGYTF
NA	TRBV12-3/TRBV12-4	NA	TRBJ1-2	TGTGCCAGCAGTTTTTCACGGAACTATGGTTACACCTTC	CASSFSRNYGYTF
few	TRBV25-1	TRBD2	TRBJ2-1	TGTGCCAGCAGTGCCGCGGGGGCCTACAATGAGCAGTTCTTC	CASSAAGAYNEQFF
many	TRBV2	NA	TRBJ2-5	TGTGCCAGCAGTGAAGGAGTTCGGCAAGAGACCCAGTACTTC	CASSEGVRQETQYF
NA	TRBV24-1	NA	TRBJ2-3	TGTGCCACCAGTGATACCCAGGGATACGACACAGATACGCAGTATTTT	CATSDTQGYDTDTQYF
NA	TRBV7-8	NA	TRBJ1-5	TGTGCCAGCAGCTTAGCTTGGGACGGGAATCAGCCCCAGCATTTT	CASSLAWDGNQPQHF
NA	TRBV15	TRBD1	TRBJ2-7	TGTGCCACCAGCACCGGGACAGCCTCACTCTCCTACGAGCAGTACTTC	CATSTGTASLSYEQYF
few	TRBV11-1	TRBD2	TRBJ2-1	TGTGCCAGCAGCTTCCAGCGGGGGGCCAATTACAATGAGCAGTTCTTC	CASSFQRGANYNEQFF
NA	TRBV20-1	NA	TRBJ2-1	TGCAGTGCTAGGGTTTCCGGGACACCGTGGGATGAGCAGTTCTTC	CSARVSGTPWDEQFF
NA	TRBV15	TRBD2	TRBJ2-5	TGTGCCACCAGCAGAGGTTGGACTAGCACGGACTCCAAAGAGACCCAGTACTTC	CATSRGWTSTDSKETQYF
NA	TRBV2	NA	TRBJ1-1	TGTGCCAGCAAGGGGACTAGCGGGCTTTTT	CASKGTSGLF
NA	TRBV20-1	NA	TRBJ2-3	TGCAGTGCTAGAACCACGGGGCCAGATACGCAGTATTTT	CSARTTGPDTQYF